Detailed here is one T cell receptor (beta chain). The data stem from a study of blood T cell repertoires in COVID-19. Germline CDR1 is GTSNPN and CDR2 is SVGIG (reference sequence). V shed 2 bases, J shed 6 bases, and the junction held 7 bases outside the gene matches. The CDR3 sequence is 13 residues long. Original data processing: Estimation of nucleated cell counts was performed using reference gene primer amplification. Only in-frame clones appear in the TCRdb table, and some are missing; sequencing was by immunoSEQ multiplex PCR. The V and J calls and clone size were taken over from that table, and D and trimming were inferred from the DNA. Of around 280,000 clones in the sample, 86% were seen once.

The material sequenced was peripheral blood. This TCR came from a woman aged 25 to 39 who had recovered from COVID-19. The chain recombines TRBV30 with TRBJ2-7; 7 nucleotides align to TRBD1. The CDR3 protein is CAWSTSGGSEQYF. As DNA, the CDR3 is TGTGCCTGGAGTACGTCAGGGGGAAGCGAGCAGTACTTC.